The entry below describes one TCR beta chain. Profiled with immunoSEQ multiplex PCR; TCRdb holds only in-frame clones, not every one. The repertoire holds 100,000 to 150,000 clones, with approximately 70% as singletons. This sample stems from a study of blood T cell repertoires in COVID-19. This clonotype was obtained from a human donor with acute or convalescent COVID-19. The donor label of this sample is uncertain. The sequenced sample was peripheral blood.

CDR3 DNA: TGTGCCATCAGTGAGGGGCAGGGAACGGTAGCTTTCTTT. The encoded protein is CAISEGQGTVAFF. The gene calls are TRBV10-3 and TRBJ1-1, with D maybe TRBD1 (5 bases). The germline V gene has CDR1 ENHRY and CDR2 SYGVKD. Trimming stripped 2 bases from V and 10 bases from J, with 14 bases between. The CDR3 totals 13 residues.